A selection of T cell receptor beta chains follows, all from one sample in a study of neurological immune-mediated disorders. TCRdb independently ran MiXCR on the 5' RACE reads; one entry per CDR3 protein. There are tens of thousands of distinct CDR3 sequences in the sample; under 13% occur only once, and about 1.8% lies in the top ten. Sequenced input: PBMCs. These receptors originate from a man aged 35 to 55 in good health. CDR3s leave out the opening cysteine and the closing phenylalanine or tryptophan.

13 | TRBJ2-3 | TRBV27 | ASSFSGGSTDTQY
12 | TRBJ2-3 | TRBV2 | ASSGPISTDTQY
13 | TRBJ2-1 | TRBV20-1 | SAPSGREGRDEQF
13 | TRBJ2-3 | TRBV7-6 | ASSSAGGPIDTQY
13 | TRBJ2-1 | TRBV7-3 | ASSSSTSGYNEQF
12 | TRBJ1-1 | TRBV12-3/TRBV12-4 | ASCGATVNTEAF
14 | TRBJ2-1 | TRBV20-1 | SASPGLKFLENEQF
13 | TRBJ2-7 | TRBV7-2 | ASSLLEGGYYEQY
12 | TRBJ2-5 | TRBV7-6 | ASSSYGLQETQY
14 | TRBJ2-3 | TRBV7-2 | ASSSRTSGTTDTQY
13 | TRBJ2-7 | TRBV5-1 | ASQKGAELGYEQY
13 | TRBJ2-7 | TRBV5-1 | ASSRTAQGTYEQY
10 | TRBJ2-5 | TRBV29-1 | SVGGTGGTQY
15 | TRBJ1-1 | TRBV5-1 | ASSLSANRGHNTEAF
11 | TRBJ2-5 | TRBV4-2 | ASSRENQETQY
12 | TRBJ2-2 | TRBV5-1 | ASIAGKNTGELF
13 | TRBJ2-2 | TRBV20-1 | NASIPGRIHGELF
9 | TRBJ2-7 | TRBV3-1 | ASTGAGEQY
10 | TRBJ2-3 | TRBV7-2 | ASSPGEDTQY
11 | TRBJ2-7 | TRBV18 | ASSPGLGYEQY
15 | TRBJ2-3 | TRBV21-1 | ASSKTCVGQWTDTQY
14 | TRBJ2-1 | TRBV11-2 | ASSPRSNTGGNEQF
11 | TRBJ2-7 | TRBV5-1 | ASSLDMTYEQY
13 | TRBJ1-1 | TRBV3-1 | ASSQDEGWGTEAF
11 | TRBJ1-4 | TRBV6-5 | ACRPVWGEKLF
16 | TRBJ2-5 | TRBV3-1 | ASSQDWGIGQAQETQY
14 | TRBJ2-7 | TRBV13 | ASSLSDRGRDYEQY
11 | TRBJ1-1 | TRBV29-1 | SVSPGRETEAF
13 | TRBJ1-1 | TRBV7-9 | ASSLVGQGDTEAF
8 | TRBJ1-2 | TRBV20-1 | SASSYGYT
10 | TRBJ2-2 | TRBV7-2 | ASSPRGARLF
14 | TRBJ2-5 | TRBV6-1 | ASSEQTSGRQETQY
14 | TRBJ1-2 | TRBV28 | ASSLILTAGGSGYT
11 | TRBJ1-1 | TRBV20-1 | SANRGLDTEAF
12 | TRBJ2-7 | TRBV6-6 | ASSQQGGPFEQY
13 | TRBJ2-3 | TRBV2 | ASSDRGLSTDTQY
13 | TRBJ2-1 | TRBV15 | ATSRDGDPYNEQF
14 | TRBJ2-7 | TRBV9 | ASSRNFDGHDYEQY
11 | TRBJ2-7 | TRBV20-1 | SAPTSGTYEQY
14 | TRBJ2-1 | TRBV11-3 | ASSLDSGGAYNEQF
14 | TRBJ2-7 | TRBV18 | ASSPSPLRDSYEQY
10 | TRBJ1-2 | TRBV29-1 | SVEDPVNGYT
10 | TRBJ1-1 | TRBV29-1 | SVKHGNTEAF
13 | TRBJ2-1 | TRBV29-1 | SAKGAASSYNEQF